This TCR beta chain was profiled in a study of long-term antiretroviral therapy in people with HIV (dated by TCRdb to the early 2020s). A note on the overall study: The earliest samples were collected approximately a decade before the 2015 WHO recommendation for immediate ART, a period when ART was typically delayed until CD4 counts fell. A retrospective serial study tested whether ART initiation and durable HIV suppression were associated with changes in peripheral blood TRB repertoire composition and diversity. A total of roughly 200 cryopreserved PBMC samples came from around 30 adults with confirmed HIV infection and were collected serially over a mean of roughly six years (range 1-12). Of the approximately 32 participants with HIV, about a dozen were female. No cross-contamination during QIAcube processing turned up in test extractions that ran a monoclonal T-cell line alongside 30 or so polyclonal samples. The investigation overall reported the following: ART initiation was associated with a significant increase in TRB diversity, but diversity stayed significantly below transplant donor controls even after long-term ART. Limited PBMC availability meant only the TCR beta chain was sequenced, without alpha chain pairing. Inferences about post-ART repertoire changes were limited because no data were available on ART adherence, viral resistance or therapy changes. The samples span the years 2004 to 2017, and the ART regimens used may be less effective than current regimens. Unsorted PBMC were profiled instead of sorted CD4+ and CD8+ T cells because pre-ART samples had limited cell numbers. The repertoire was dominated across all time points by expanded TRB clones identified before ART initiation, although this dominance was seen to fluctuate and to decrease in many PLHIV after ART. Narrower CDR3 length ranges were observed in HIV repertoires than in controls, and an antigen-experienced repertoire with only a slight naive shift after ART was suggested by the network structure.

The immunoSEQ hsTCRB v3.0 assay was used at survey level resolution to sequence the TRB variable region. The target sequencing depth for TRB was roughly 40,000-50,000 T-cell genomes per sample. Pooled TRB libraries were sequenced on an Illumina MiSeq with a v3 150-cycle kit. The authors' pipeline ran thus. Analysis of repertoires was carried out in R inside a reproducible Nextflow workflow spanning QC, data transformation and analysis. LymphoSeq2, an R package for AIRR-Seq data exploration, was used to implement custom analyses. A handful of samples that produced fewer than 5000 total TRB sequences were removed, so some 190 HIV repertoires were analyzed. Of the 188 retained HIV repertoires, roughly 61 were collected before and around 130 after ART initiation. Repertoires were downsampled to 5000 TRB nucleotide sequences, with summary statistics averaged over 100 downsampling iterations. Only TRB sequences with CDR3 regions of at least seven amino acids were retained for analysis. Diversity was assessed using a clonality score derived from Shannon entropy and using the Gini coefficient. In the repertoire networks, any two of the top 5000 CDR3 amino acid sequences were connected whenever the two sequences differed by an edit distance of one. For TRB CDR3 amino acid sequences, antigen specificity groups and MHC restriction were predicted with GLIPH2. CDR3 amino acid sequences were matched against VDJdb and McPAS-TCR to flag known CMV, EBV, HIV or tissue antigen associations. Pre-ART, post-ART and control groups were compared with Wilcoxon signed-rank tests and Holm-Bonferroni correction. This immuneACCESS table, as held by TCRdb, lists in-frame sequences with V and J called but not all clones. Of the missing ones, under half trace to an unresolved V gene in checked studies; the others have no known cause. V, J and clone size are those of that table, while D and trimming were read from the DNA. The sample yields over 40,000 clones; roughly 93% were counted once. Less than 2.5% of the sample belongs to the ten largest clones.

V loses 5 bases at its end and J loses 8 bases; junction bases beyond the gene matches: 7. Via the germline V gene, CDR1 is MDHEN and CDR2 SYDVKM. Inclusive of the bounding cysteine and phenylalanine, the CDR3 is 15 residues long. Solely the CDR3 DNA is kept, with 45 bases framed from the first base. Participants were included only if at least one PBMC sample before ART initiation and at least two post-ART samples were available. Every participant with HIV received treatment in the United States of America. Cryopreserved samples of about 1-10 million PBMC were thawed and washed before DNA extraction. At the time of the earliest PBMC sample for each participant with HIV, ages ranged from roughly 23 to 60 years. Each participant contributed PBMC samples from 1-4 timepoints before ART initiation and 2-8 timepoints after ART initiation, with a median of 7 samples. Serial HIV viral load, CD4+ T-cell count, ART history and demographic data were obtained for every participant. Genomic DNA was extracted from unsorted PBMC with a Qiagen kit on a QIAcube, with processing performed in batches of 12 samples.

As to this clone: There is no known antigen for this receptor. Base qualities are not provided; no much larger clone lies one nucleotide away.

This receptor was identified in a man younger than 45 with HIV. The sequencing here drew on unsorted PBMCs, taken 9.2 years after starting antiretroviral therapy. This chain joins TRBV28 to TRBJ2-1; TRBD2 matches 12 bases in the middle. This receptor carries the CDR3 CASSPASGGADEQFF. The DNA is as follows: TGTGCCAGCAGTCCTGCTAGCGGGGGGGCGGATGAGCAGTTCTTC.